This T cell receptor (beta chain) was obtained from a study of regulatory T cells in long-lasting Graves disease. Study conclusions and caveats: Having few samples may have compromised the accuracy. Sampling was limited to peripheral blood rather than thyroid tissue. Persistent disease showed a preference for TRBV28, TRBJ1-2 and TRBJ2-5.

The germline CDR1 and CDR2 sequences are MDHEN and SYDVKM. The CDR3 is 13 amino acids. Trimming removed 8 bases from V and 3 bases from J, with 11 bases in between. This clonotype was found many times. Its cognate antigen is unknown. Both iRepertoire HTBI primers and Arm-PCR of CDR3 regions were used to build the TCR beta libraries. TCRdb recomputed calls from the multiplex PCR reads with MiXCR, one row per CDR3 protein. This table holds hundreds of thousands of distinct CDR3 sequences, under 25% found once. Time point specified: persistent/refractory GD, antithyroid drugs over 5 years with positive TRAb. RNA from PBMCs was the source of the TCR library.

V and J are TRBV28 and TRBJ1-5; D possibly corresponds to TRBD1 (6 bases). Sequences were derived from peripheral blood mononuclear cells (PBMCs), sampled when the disease was refractory, from a patient treated with antithyroid drugs. The sequence was obtained from a female donor with Graves disease. The CDR3, as DNA: TGTGCCAGCGGTGGGGGGCCCAATCAGCCCCAGCATTTT. It yields the protein CASGGGPNQPQHF.